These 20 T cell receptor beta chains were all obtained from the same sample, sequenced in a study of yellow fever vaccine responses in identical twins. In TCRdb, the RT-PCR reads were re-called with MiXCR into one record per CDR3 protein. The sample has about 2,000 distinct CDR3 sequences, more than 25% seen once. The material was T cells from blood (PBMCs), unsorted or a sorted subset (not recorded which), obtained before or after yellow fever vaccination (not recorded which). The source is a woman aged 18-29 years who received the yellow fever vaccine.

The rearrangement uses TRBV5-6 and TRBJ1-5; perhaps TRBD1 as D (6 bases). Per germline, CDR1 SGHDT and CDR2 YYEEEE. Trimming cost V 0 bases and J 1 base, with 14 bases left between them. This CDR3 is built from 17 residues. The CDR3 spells CASSLGRGRGSNQPQHF. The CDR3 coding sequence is TGTGCCAGCAGCTTGGGCAGGGGCCGCGGGAGCAATCAGCCCCAGCATTTT.

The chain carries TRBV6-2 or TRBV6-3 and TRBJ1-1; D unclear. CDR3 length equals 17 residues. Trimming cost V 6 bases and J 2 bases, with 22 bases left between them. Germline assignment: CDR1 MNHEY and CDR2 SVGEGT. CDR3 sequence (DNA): TGTGCCAGCAGCCGCCTGGTGAAGGCAGGAGATAACACTGAAGCTTTCTTT. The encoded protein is CASSRLVKAGDNTEAFF.

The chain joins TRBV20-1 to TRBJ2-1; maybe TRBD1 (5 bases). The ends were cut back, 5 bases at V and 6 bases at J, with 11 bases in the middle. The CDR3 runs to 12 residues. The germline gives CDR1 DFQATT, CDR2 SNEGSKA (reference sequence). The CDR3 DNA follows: TGCAGTGCTCCGCGAGACAGCAATGAGCAGTTCTTC. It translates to CSAPRDSNEQFF.

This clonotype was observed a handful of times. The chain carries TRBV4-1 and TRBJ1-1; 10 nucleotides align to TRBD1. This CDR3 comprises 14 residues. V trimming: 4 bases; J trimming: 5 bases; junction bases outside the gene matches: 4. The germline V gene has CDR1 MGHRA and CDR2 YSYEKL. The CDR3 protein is CASSRGQGGTEAFF. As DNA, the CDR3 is TGCGCCAGCAGCCGAGGACAGGGGGGGACTGAAGCTTTCTTT.

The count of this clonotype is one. The CDR3 protein is CSVPSPSSYNEQFF. The CDR3 coding sequence is TGCAGCGTCCCTAGCCCGAGCTCCTACAATGAGCAGTTCTTC. The chain has TRBV29-1 and TRBJ2-1, with a tentative D call TRBD2 (5 bases). V was pared by 6 bases and J by 0 bases, with 12 bases between. The germline V gene has CDR1 SQVTM and CDR2 ANQGSEA. The CDR3 loop spans 14 amino acids.

CDR3 bases: TGTGCCAGCAGTTATAGGGGCTCTTACAATGAGCAGTTCTTC. Protein product: CASSYRGSYNEQFF. The chain is built from TRBV6-2 or TRBV6-3 and TRBJ2-1; TRBD1 is a possible D gene (5 bases). The CDR3 contains 14 residues. Per germline, CDR1 MNHEY and CDR2 SVGEGT. Trimming stripped 3 bases from V and 4 bases from J, with 10 bases between.

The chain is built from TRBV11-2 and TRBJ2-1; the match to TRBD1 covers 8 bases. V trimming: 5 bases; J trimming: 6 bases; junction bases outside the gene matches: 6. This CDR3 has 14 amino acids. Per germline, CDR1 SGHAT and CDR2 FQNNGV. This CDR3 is CASSRTGIRNEQFF. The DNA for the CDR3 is TGTGCCAGCAGCCGGACAGGGATCCGCAATGAGCAGTTCTTC.

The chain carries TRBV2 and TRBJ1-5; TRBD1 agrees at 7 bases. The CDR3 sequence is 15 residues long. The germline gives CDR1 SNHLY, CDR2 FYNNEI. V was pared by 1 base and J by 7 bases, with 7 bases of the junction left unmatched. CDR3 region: CASSEGTGSFQPQHF. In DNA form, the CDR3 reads TGTGCCAGCAGTGAAGGGACAGGTTCTTTCCAGCCCCAGCATTTT.

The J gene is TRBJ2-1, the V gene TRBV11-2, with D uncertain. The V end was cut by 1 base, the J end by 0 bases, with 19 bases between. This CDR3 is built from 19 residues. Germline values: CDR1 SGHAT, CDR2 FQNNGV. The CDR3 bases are TGTGCCAGCAGCTTAGGCGGCTTTGCCGTCCCAATCTCCTACAATGAGCAGTTCTTC. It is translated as CASSLGGFAVPISYNEQFF. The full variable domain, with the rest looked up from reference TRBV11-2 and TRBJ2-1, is EAGVAQSPRYKIIEKRQSVAFWCNPISGHATLYWYQQILGQGPKLLIQFQNNGVVDDSQLPKDRFSAERLKGVDSTLKIQPAKLEDSAVYLCASSLGGFAVPISYNEQFFGPGTRLTVL.

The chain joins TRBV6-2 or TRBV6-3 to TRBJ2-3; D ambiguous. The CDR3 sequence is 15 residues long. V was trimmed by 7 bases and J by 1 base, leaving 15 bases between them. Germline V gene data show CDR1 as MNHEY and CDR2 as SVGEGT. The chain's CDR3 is CASKPLRAGTDTQYF. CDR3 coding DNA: TGTGCCAGCAAACCCCTCCGGGCTGGCACAGATACGCAGTATTTT.

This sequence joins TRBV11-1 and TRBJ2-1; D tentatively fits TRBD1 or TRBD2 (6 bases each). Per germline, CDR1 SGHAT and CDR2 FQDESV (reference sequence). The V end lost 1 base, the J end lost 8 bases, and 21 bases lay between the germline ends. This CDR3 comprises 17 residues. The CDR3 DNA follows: TGTGCCAGCAGCTTAGTGATGCTGGGTGGGGGGCGCGATGAGCAGTTCTTC. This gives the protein CASSLVMLGGGRDEQFF.

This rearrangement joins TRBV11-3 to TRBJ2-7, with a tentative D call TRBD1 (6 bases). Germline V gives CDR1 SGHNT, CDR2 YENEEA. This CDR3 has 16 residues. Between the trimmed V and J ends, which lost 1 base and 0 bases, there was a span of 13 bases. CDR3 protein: CASSLAPDSVSYEQYF. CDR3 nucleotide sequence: TGTGCCAGCAGCTTAGCCCCGGACAGCGTCTCCTACGAGCAGTACTTC.

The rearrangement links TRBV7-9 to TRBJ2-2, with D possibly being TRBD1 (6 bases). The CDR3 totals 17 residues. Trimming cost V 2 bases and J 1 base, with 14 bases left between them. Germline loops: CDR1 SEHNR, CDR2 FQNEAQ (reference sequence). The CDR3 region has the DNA TGTGCCAGCAGCTTACATTCCGGGACATTGAACACCGGGGAGCTGTTTTTT. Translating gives CASSLHSGTLNTGELFF.

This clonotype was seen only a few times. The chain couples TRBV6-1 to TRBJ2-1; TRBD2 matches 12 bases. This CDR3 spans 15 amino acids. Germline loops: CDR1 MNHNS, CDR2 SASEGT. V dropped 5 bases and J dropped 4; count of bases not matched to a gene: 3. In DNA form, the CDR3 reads TGTGCCAGCAGTCCACTAGCGGGAGGATACAATGAGCAGTTCTTC. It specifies CASSPLAGGYNEQFF.

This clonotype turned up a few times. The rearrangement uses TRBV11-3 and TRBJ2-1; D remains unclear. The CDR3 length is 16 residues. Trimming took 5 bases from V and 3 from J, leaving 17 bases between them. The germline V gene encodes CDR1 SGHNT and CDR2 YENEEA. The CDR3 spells CASSREGTTYYNEQFF. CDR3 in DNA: TGTGCCAGCAGCCGAGAAGGAACCACTTACTACAATGAGCAGTTCTTC.

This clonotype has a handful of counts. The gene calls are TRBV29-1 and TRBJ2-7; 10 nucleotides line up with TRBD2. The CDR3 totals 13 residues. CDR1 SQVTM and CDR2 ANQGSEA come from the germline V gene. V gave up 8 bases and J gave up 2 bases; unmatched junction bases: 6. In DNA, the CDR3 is TGCAGCATTCCGAGCGGGAGGGCCTACGAGCAGTACTTC. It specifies CSIPSGRAYEQYF.

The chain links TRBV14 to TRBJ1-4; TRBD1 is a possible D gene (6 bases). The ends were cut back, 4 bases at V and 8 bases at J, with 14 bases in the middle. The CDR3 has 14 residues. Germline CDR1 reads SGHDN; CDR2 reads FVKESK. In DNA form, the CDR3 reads TGTGCCAGCAGCCGCACAGGGTTGGGAGAAAAACTGTTTTTT. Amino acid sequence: CASSRTGLGEKLFF.

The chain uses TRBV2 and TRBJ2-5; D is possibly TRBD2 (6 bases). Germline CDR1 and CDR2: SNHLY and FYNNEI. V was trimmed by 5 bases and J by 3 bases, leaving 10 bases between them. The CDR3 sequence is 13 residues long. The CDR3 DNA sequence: TGTGCCAGCAGTCGACTAGGTGAAGAGACCCAGTACTTC. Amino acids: CASSRLGEETQYF. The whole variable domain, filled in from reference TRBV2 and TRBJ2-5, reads EPEVTQTPSHQVTQMGQEVILRCVPISNHLYFYWYRQILGQKVEFLVSFYNNEISEKSEIFDDQFSVERPDGSNFTLKIRSTKLEDSAMYFCASSRLGEETQYFGPGTRLLVL.

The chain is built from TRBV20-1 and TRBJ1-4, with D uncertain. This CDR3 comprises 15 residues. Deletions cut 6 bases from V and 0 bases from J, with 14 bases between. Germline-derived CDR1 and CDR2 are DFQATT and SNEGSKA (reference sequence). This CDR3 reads CSAKPGDPTNEKLFF. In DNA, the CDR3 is TGCAGTGCAAAGCCGGGAGACCCAACTAATGAAAAACTGTTTTTT.

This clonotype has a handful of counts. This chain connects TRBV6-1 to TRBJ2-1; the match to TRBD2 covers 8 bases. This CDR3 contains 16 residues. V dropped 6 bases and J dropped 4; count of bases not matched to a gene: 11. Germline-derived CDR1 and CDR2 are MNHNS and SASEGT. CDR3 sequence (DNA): TGTGCCAGCAGCCCCGGTAGCGGGATCCTTTACAATGAGCAGTTCTTC. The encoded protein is CASSPGSGILYNEQFF.